This record looks at one TCR beta chain sequence and its context. Data came from immunoSEQ multiplex PCR; TCRdb stores just in-frame clones and leaves some out. The sample includes 5,000 to 6,500 clones, 60% to 85% of them seen just once. This record belongs to a study of preoperative IRX-2 immunotherapy in early breast cancer. Noted treatment: preoperative locoregional IRX-2 cytokine immunotherapy. Patients received preoperative, locoregional IRX-2 cytokine immunotherapy in a phase Ib study. The CDR3 extends over 15 amino acids. Looked up from germline, CDR1 is MDHEN and CDR2 is SYDVKM. The V end was cut by 4 bases, the J end by 2 bases, with 9 bases between.

The clonotype was recovered from a human donor with breast cancer. This rearrangement joins TRBV28 to TRBJ1-6, with a tentative D call TRBD1 (5 bases). Sequencing was performed on tumor tissue, taken before IRX-2 immunotherapy. The CDR3 DNA reads as TGTGCCAGCAGTTCGGCGGGGCCCTATAATTCACCCCTCCACTTT. Protein product: CASSSAGPYNSPLHF.